The 23 T cell receptor beta chains below all came from one sample that was sequenced in a study of shared clonotypes between healthy human individuals. Profiled with immunoSEQ multiplex PCR; TCRdb holds only in-frame clones, not every one. The repertoire includes fewer than 500,000 clones, approximately 79% of them detected once, and around 13% sits in the top ten. Sequenced: PBMCs. The source of these receptors is a woman between 40 and 55 years old in good health. Some clones in this sample may be carry-over from other donors' samples.

Details on this clone: Other DNA sequences in the same sample also yield this CDR3. The V gene is TRBV28, the J gene TRBJ2-7; D not certain. Germline-derived CDR1 and CDR2 are MDHEN and SYDVKM. Trimming pared 3 bases from V and 0 bases from J, leaving 6 bases between. The CDR3 totals 13 residues. This CDR3 is CASSFAPSYEQYF. CDR3 in DNA: TGTGCCAGCAGTTTTGCCCCCTCCTACGAGCAGTACTTC.

The chain links TRBV7-9 to TRBJ2-5; D gene ambiguous. V lost 7 bases to trimming and J lost 5 bases, with 23 bases between them. Germline V CDR1 and CDR2: SEHNR, FQNEAQ (reference sequence). This CDR3 is built from 16 residues. Written as DNA, the CDR3 is TGTGCCAGCACCAACCCACCAGAAGGTGGTTCGGAGACCCAGTACTTC. This encodes CASTNPPEGGSETQYF.

This sequence joins TRBV25-1 and TRBJ2-1; 10 positions match TRBD2. Germline CDR1 is MGHDK and CDR2 is SYGVNS. This CDR3 region has 16 residues. Trimming took 1 base from V and 4 from J; bases not matched to a gene: 4. The DNA of the CDR3 is TGTGCCAGCAGTGAATGGGGACTAGCGAGGTACAATGAGCAGTTCTTC. It specifies CASSEWGLARYNEQFF.

Notes on this clone: The same CDR3 is also encoded by other DNA sequences in this sample. The chain combines TRBV9 with TRBJ2-2; no clear D. Germline loops: CDR1 SGDLS, CDR2 YYNGEE. This CDR3 contains 12 residues. V was pared by 4 bases and J by 6 bases, with 7 bases between. The CDR3 region is CASSPPSGELFF. For the CDR3, the DNA is TGTGCCAGCAGCCCTCCGTCCGGGGAGCTGTTTTTT.

The V call is TRBV28, the J call TRBJ2-5; tentative D call: TRBD2 (5 bases). The V end was cut by 3 bases, the J end by 3 bases, with 17 bases between. Germline values: CDR1 MDHEN, CDR2 SYDVKM. The CDR3 totals 16 residues. As DNA, the CDR3 is TGTGCCAGCAGTTTCCCAGGAGGATCGTGGGAAGAGACCCAGTACTTC. Translating it yields CASSFPGGSWEETQYF. Full variable domain (outside the CDR3, taken from reference TRBV28 and TRBJ2-5): DVKVTQSSRYLVKRTGEKVFLECVQDMDHENMFWYRQDPGLGLRLIYFSYDVKMKEKGDIPEGYSVSREKKERFSLILESASTNQTSMYLCASSFPGGSWEETQYFGPGTRLLVL.

This chain links TRBV4-1 with TRBJ2-7; TRBD2 aligns across 12 bases. The CDR3 runs to 16 residues. V was clipped by 3 bases and J by 3 bases; unmatched bases: 6. Germline values: CDR1 MGHRA, CDR2 YSYEKL. The DNA of the CDR3 is TGCGCCAGCAGCCAGGCTAGCGGGAGGGCCAACTACGAGCAGTACTTC. This codes for CASSQASGRANYEQYF.

This chain connects TRBV1 to TRBJ2-5; TRBD2, as called in the table, went unchecked against the DNA. The end of the DNA fits TRBJ2-7 better, so the J call may be wrong. TRBV1 counts as a pseudogene. CDR3 length equals 18 residues. DNA of the CDR3: TGCACCAGCAGCCAAGAGGCACTAGCGGGAGATCAACCTTACGAGCAGTACTTC. Amino acid sequence: CTSSQEALAGDQPYEQYF.

This chain connects TRBV28 to TRBJ1-1, with D tentatively TRBD1 (5 bases). The CDR3 totals 14 residues. Per germline, CDR1 MDHEN and CDR2 SYDVKM. V was pared by 4 bases and J by 5 bases, with 14 bases between. The CDR3 reads CASSWPGTGTEAFF. The CDR3 DNA follows: TGTGCCAGCAGTTGGCCGGGGACGGGAACTGAAGCTTTCTTT.

The chain has TRBV11-2 and TRBJ2-7; 13 bases are a match to TRBD2. J was trimmed by 3 bases and V by 4 bases; bases with no gene match: 0. The CDR3 has 14 amino acids. The germline CDR1 and CDR2 sequences are SGHAT and FQNNGV. The CDR3 spells CASSWTSGGYEQYF. The CDR3 nucleotides are TGTGCCAGCAGCTGGACTAGCGGGGGCTACGAGCAGTACTTC.

The J gene is TRBJ2-7, the V gene TRBV1. TRBV1 is given as a pseudogene. The CDR3 runs 12 residues. CDR3 DNA: TGCACCAGCAGCCCCCCCGGGGCCGAGCAGTACTTC. Translating it yields CTSSPPGAEQYF.

The V call is TRBV11-2, the J call TRBJ2-1, with 12 bases matching TRBD2. The V gene's germline CDR1 is SGHAT and CDR2 FQNNGV. The V and J ends lost 5 bases and 9 bases, in that order; junction bases with no gene match: 8. The CDR3 is 15 residues long. DNA for the CDR3: TGTGCCAGCAGCAAAATAGGGACTAGCGGGTCTGAGCAGTTCTTC. Protein product: CASSKIGTSGSEQFF.

A remark on this clone: A much larger clonotype is one base distant, so this may be a read error. This chain links TRBV10-2 with TRBJ2-5; TRBD2 matches 7 bases. The CDR3 is 13 residues long. Germline assignment: CDR1 WSHSY and CDR2 SAAADI. The CDR3 loop is CASRRGKLETRYF. The CDR3 nucleotides are TGCGCCAGCAGGCGGGGGAAGCTTGAGACCCGGTACTTC.

Comments on this clone: The same CDR3 can be traced to other DNA sequences in this sample. This chain joins TRBV19 and TRBJ1-1; D call uncertain. The CDR3 has 13 amino acids. Germline CDR1 is LNHDA and CDR2 is SQIVND (reference sequence). Trimming took 6 bases from V and 2 from J, leaving 10 bases between them. CDR3 in amino acids: CASRQNSNTEAFF. The CDR3 coding sequence is TGTGCCAGTAGGCAGAATAGTAACACTGAAGCTTTCTTT.

The chain employs TRBV4-2 and TRBJ2-5; D may correspond to TRBD1 or TRBD2 (5 bases each). The CDR3 runs 16 residues. Trimming removed 1 base at V and 0 bases at J, with 12 bases between. Germline V CDR1 and CDR2: LGHNA, YNFKEQ. CDR3 DNA sequence: TGTGCCAGCAGCCAAGCGGAAGGGACCGACCAAGAGACCCAGTACTTC. This translates into CASSQAEGTDQETQYF.

The rearrangement uses TRBV29-1 and TRBJ1-1; TRBD1 is a possible D gene (6 bases). This CDR3 contains 14 residues. Trimming removed 4 bases at V and 5 bases at J, with 17 bases between. Germline-derived CDR1 and CDR2 are SQVTM and ANQGSEA. CDR3 protein: CSVAQGGGWTEAFF. The CDR3 coding sequence is TGCAGCGTTGCCCAGGGAGGGGGGTGGACTGAAGCTTTCTTT.

The rearrangement joins TRBV15 to TRBJ1-1; D unresolved. Germline V lookup: CDR1 LNHNV, CDR2 YYDKDF (reference sequence). Deletions cut 1 base from V and 1 base from J, with 13 bases between. CDR3 size: 16 residues. This chain's CDR3 is CATSRGFEQRNTEAFF. Here the CDR3 DNA reads TGTGCCACCAGCAGAGGATTTGAGCAGAGGAACACTGAAGCTTTCTTT.

The chain employs TRBV30 and TRBJ1-1; 8 bases align to TRBD1. The junction had 7 bases not matched to a gene; V was cut back by 1 base and J by 9 bases. The length of the CDR3 is 13 residues. Germline CDR1 is GTSNPN and CDR2 is SVGIG (reference sequence). This CDR3 reads CAWSEDRVGQAFF. CDR3 nucleotide sequence: TGTGCCTGGAGTGAGGACAGGGTTGGGCAAGCTTTCTTT. Full variable domain (remainder filled in from reference TRBV30 and TRBJ1-1): SQTIHQWPATLVQPVGSPLSLECTVEGTSNPNLYWYRQAAGRGLQLLFYSVGIGQISSEVPQNLSASRPQDRQFILSSKKLLLSDSGFYLCAWSEDRVGQAFFGQGTRLTVV.

This sequence joins TRBV5-1 and TRBJ1-1, with D possibly matching TRBD1 (5 bases). Trimming took off 3 bases at V and 5 bases at J, with 20 bases between the two ends. The CDR3 runs 16 residues. Germline V gene data show CDR1 as SGHRS and CDR2 as YFSETQ. CDR3 coding DNA: TGCGCCAGCAGCTCGGGCCTCGGGACGACGTTAACTGAAGCTTTCTTT. Amino acid sequence: CASSSGLGTTLTEAFF.

The chain employs TRBV5-4 and TRBJ2-5; TRBD2 matches at 9 bases. This CDR3 region has 15 residues. Germline V gene sequence: CDR1 SGHNT, CDR2 YYREEE (reference sequence). V shed 5 bases and J 5 bases; nucleotides not matched to a gene: 10. The CDR3 reads CASRRAGGRGETQYF. CDR3 DNA sequence: TGTGCCAGCAGACGAGCGGGAGGCCGGGGGGAGACCCAGTACTTC.

V and J are TRBV9 and TRBJ2-4; the D gene is possibly TRBD1 (6 bases). Germline loops: CDR1 SGDLS, CDR2 YYNGEE. V was trimmed by 3 bases and J by 5 bases, leaving 6 bases between them. CDR3 size: 12 residues. This CDR3 reads CASSGQENIQYF. CDR3 DNA sequence: TGTGCCAGCAGCGGACAGGAAAACATTCAGTACTTC.

The genes are TRBV9 and TRBJ2-7; 10 nucleotides agree with TRBD1. The germline V gene has CDR1 SGDLS and CDR2 YYNGEE. V was pared by 3 bases and J by 6 bases, with 9 bases of the junction left unmatched. This CDR3 has 15 residues. CDR3: CASSEYATGGSEQYF. The CDR3 nucleotides read TGTGCCAGCAGCGAGTATGCGACAGGGGGCAGCGAGCAGTACTTC.

This clone appeared once. The V and J genes are TRBV28 and TRBJ2-3; 8 bases line up with TRBD2. V was pared by 5 bases and J by 1 base, with 5 bases of the junction left unmatched. Per germline, CDR1 MDHEN and CDR2 SYDVKM. The CDR3 totals 15 residues. As DNA, the CDR3 is TGTGCCAGCAGTCTCCAGACTAGCGGCACAGATACGCAGTATTTT. Its protein product is CASSLQTSGTDTQYF.

The chain joins TRBV5-5 to TRBJ2-5, with D tentatively TRBD1 (6 bases). The CDR3 extends over 17 amino acids. V lost 6 bases, J lost 4 bases, and 25 bases lay in between. In germline, CDR1 is SGHKS, CDR2 YYEKEE (reference sequence). CDR3 nucleotide sequence: TGTGCCAGCAAAACATCCGGGAACAGGGTTGGTCGAGAGACCCAGTACTTC. Amino acids: CASKTSGNRVGRETQYF.